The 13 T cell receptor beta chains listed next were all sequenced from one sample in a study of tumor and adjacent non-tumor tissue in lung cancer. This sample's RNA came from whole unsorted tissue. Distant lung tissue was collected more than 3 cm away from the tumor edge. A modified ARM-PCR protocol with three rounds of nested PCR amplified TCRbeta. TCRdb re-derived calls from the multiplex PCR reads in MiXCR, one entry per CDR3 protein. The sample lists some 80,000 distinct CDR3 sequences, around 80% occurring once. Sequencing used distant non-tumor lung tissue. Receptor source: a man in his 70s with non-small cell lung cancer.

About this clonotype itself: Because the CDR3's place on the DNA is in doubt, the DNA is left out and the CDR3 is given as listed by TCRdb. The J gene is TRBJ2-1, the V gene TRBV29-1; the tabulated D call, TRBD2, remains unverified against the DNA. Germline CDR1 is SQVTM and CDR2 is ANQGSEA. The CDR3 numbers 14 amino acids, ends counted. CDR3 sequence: CSAVGRGTNNEQHF.

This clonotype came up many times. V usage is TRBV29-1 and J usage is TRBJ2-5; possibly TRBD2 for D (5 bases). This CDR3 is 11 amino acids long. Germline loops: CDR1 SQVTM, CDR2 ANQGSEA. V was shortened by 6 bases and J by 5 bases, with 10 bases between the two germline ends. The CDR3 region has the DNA TGCAGCGTGCGGGCGATCGAGACCCAGTACTTC. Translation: CSVRAIETQYF.

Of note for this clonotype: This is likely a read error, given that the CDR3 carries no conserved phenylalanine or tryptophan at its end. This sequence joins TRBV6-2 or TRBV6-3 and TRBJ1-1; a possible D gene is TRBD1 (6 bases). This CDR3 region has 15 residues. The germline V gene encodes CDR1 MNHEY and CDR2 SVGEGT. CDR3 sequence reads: CVSRPLVGQRREAFV. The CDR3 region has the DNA TGTGTCAGCCGACCTCTTGTGGGACAAAGAAGAGAAGCTTTCGTT.

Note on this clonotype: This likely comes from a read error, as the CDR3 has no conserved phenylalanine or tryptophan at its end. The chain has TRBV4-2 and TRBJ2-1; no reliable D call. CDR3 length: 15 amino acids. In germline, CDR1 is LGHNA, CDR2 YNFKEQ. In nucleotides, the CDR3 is TGTGTCAGCAGCCAAGACCATGGAGCTTACAATGAGCAGTTCCTC. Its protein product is CVSSQDHGAYNEQFL.

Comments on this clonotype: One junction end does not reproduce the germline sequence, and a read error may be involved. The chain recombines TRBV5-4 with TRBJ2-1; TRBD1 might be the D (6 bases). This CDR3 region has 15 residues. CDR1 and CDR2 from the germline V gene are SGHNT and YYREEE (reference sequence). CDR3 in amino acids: CASSPTGNLYNEYFF. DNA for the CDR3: TGTGCCAGCAGCCCAACAGGGAACCTTTACAATGAGTACTTTTTC.

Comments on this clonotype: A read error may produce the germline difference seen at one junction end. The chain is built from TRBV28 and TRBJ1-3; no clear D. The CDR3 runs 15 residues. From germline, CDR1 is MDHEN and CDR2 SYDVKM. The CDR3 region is CASNPTRSSGNTIYF. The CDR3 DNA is TGTGCCAGCAACCCGACAAGGTCCTCTGGTAACACCATATATTTT. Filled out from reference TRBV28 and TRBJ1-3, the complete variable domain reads DVKVTQSSRYLVKRTGEKVFLECVQDMDHENMFWYRQDPGLGLRLIYFSYDVKMKEKGDIPEGYSVSREKKERFSLILESASTNQTSMYLCASNPTRSSGNTIYFGEGSWLTVV.

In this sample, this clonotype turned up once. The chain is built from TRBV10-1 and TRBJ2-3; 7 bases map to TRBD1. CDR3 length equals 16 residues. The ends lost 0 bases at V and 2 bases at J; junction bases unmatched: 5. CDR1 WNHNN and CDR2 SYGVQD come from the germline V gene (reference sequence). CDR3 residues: CASSESPDRNTDTQYF. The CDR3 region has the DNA TGCGCCAGCAGTGAGTCACCGGACAGGAACACAGATACGCAGTATTTT.

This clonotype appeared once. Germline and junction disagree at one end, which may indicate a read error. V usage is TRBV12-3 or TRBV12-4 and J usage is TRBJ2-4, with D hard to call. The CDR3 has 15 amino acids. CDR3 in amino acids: CASSSTGSSSNIQDF. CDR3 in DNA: TGTGCCAGCAGTTCAACCGGCAGCTCATCCAACATTCAGGACTTC.

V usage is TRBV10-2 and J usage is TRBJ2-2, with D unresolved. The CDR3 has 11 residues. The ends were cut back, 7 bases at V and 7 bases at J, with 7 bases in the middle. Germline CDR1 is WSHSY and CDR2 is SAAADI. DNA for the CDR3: TGCGCCAGCATTGACATCGGGGAGCTGTTTTTT. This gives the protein CASIDIGELFF.

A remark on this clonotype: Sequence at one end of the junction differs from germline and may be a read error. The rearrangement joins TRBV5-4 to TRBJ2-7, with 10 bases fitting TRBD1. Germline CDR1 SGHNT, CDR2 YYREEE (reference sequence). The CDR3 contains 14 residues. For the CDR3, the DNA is TGTGCAAGCAGTTTAAGACAGGGGGCTGGGGAGCGGTACTTC. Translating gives CASSLRQGAGERYF.

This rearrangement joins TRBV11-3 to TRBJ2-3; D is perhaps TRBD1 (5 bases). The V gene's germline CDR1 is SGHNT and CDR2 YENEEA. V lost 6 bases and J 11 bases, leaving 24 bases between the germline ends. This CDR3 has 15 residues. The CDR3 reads CASSLSRSGHRLQYF. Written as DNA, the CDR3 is TGTGCCAGCAGTTTATCCCGATCCGGACACCGGCTGCAGTATTTT.

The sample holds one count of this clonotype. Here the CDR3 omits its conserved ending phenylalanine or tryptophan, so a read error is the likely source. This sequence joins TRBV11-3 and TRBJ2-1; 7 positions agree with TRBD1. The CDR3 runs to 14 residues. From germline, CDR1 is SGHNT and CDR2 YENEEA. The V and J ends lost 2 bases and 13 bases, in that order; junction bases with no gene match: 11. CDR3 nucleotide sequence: TGTGCCAGCAGCTTAAGGGACAGTCCCATCGGACAGTTCTTG. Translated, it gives CASSLRDSPIGQFL.

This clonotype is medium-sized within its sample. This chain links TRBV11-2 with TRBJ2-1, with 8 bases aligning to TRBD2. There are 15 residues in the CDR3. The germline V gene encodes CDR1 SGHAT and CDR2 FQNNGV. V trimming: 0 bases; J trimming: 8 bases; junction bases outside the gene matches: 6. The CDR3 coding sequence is TGTGCCAGCAGCTTAGAGACGGGGGGGCTCTATGAGCAGTTCTTC. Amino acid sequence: CASSLETGGLYEQFF.